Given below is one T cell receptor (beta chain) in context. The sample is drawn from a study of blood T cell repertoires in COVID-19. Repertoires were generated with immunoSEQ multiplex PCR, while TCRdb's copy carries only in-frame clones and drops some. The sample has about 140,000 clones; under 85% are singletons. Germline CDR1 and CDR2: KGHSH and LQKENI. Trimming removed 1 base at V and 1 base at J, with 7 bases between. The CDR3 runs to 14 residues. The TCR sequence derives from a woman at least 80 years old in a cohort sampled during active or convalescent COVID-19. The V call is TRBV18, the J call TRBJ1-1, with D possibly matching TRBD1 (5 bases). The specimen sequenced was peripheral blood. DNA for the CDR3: TGTGCCAGCTCACCACAGGGGCAGAACACTGAAGCTTTCTTT. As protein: CASSPQGQNTEAFF.